This entry lists 24 T cell receptor beta chains sequenced from one sample in a study of blood T cell repertoires in COVID-19. TCRdb keeps only in-frame clones here, not all; method: immunoSEQ multiplex PCR. Found here are 170,000 or so clones, around 86% of them singletons; the top ten hold roughly 0.53%. Sequencing used peripheral blood. These TCRs come from a man between 60 and 70 years old with COVID-19, enrolled during active disease.

The chain has TRBV11-2 and TRBJ1-6; 7 bases align to TRBD1. The CDR3 totals 16 residues. Germline V CDR1 and CDR2: SGHAT, FQNNGV. V dropped 5 bases and J dropped 8; count of bases not matched to a gene: 12. CDR3 protein: CASSRSLDRDDSPLHF. The DNA of the CDR3 is TGTGCCAGCAGCCGAAGCCTCGACAGGGACGATTCACCCCTCCACTTT.

There are a few counts of this clone. The chain links TRBV12-3 or TRBV12-4 to TRBJ1-6, with D perhaps matching TRBD1 (5 bases). The CDR3 is 12 amino acids. Trimming pared 6 bases from V and 14 bases from J, leaving 14 bases between. The CDR3, as DNA: TGTGCCAGCAGCTCCAGGGTTAGGACCCTCCACTTT. This translates into CASSSRVRTLHF.

The chain couples TRBV28 to TRBJ1-1, with D possibly being TRBD1 (5 bases). V was shortened by 3 bases and J by 7 bases, with 12 bases between the two germline ends. CDR3 length: 13 residues. Germline loops: CDR1 MDHEN, CDR2 SYDVKM. The CDR3 DNA sequence: TGTGCCAGCAGTTTGTCAGACAGTTATGAAGCTTTCTTT. Protein product: CASSLSDSYEAFF.

This chain connects TRBV30 to TRBJ1-2; D is unresolved. Trimming shortened V by 4 bases and J by 4 bases, and 16 bases separated the two germline ends. In germline, CDR1 is GTSNPN, CDR2 SVGIG (reference sequence). The CDR3 runs 14 residues. CDR3 loop: CAWKEWETSYGYTF. The CDR3 coding sequence is TGTGCCTGGAAAGAGTGGGAGACCTCCTATGGCTACACCTTC.

The gene calls are TRBV11-2 and TRBJ2-7; D not resolved. The germline V gene encodes CDR1 SGHAT and CDR2 FQNNGV. The CDR3 runs 11 residues. V dropped 5 bases and J dropped 6 bases, with 8 bases sitting between them. CDR3 DNA: TGTGCCAGCAGCCGTTTCGGCGAGCAGTACTTC. This encodes CASSRFGEQYF.

This chain joins TRBV19 and TRBJ1-2; possibly TRBD1 for D (6 bases). CDR3 size: 14 residues. From germline, CDR1 is LNHDA and CDR2 SQIVND (reference sequence). Trimming removed 1 base at V and 4 bases at J, with 10 bases between. The CDR3 bases are TGTGCCAGTAGTATAGGGGGGGGCACCTATGGCTACACCTTC. This sequence encodes CASSIGGGTYGYTF.

The chain is built from TRBV24-1 and TRBJ1-5; a weak D match, TRBD1 (6 bases). The CDR3 spans 15 residues. V lost 3 bases, J lost 6 bases, and 14 bases lay in between. Germline V gives CDR1 KGHDR, CDR2 SFDVKD. CDR3 DNA sequence: TGTGCCACCAGTGATCCAGGGGCGGGCGGTCAGCCCCAGCATTTT. Amino acids: CATSDPGAGGQPQHF.

This clone was seen a few times. This rearrangement joins TRBV6-5 to TRBJ1-2; D is undetermined. This CDR3 comprises 12 residues. The V gene's germline CDR1 is MNHEY and CDR2 SVGAGI. Trimming stripped 10 bases from V and 10 bases from J, with 19 bases between. CDR3 region: CATVDISLLYTF. In nucleotides, the CDR3 is TGTGCCACCGTAGACATCAGCCTCCTCTACACCTTC.

The chain uses TRBV6-4 and TRBJ2-7; TRBD1 agrees at 7 bases. The CDR3 covers 14 residues. Germline V gives CDR1 MRHNA, CDR2 SNTAGT. Losses at the gene ends were 4 bases for V and 5 bases for J; bases not matched to a gene: 8. The CDR3 region is CASSGRQGIHEQYF. CDR3 DNA sequence: TGTGCCAGCAGTGGTCGACAGGGAATACACGAGCAGTACTTC.

V gene TRBV7-2 combines with J gene TRBJ1-4; D unresolved. V was cut by 1 base and J by 2 bases, with 14 bases left in between. Germline-derived CDR1 and CDR2 are SGHTA and FQGNSA. The CDR3 covers 17 residues. The CDR3 sequence is CASSLVPQALTNEKLFF. In DNA form, the CDR3 reads TGTGCCAGCAGCTTAGTTCCCCAGGCTCTCACTAATGAAAAACTGTTTTTT.

The chain employs TRBV28 and TRBJ1-6, with D possibly being TRBD1 (5 bases). This CDR3 region has 15 residues. V lost 5 bases and J 7 bases, leaving 15 bases between the germline ends. In germline, CDR1 is MDHEN, CDR2 SYDVKM. The CDR3 bases are TGTGCCAGCAGTCCAACCGACAGCAGGAATTCACCCCTCCACTTT. Encoded protein: CASSPTDSRNSPLHF.

The chain recombines TRBV3-1 (or the pseudogene TRBV3-2) with TRBJ1-2, with a weak D call TRBD1 (5 bases). The length of the CDR3 is 15 residues. V was clipped by 1 base and J by 4 bases, with 13 bases between them. Germline V CDR1 and CDR2: LGHDT, YNNKEL (reference sequence). The CDR3 coding sequence is TGTGCCAGCAGCCAAGCCCAGGGATACATCTATGGCTACACCTTC. Protein: CASSQAQGYIYGYTF.

The chain has TRBV9 and TRBJ2-7; D perhaps matches TRBD1 (6 bases). This CDR3 spans 14 amino acids. Germline V CDR1 and CDR2: SGDLS, YYNGEE. V lost 6 bases and J 0 bases, leaving 13 bases between the germline ends. The CDR3 coding sequence is TGTGCCAGCACCTTCGACAGGATCTCCTACGAGCAGTACTTC. Its protein product is CASTFDRISYEQYF.

This clone was detected once. The rearrangement joins TRBV3-1 (or the pseudogene TRBV3-2) to TRBJ1-5; D gene unclear. CDR1 is LGHDT, CDR2 YNNKEL, per germline (reference sequence). V was shortened by 5 bases and J by 2 bases, with 10 bases between the two germline ends. The CDR3 contains 14 residues. This CDR3 is CASSSIGGNQPQHF. CDR3 DNA: TGTGCCAGCAGCAGTATCGGGGGCAATCAGCCCCAGCATTTT.

The gene calls are TRBV5-3 and TRBJ2-6; 7 bases fit TRBD1. TRBV5-3 is labeled an ORF, and its function is uncertain. Unmatched junction bases numbered 8, after V lost 8 bases and J lost 0 bases. The CDR3 totals 16 residues. CDR3 in amino acids: CASLDRPYSGANVLTF. The CDR3 DNA sequence: TGTGCCAGCTTGGACAGGCCGTACTCTGGGGCCAACGTCCTGACTTTC.

In its sample, this clone was seen a few times. This chain links TRBV3-1 (or the pseudogene TRBV3-2) with TRBJ2-4; 10 bases agree with TRBD1. Per the germline V gene, CDR1 is LGHDT and CDR2 is YNNKEL (reference sequence). J gave up 3 bases and V 1 base, and 12 bases lay outside the gene matches. The CDR3 has 19 residues. The CDR3 sequence: CASSQGGQGGPMGKNIQYF. The CDR3 DNA is TGTGCCAGCAGCCAAGGAGGACAGGGGGGCCCTATGGGCAAAAACATTCAGTACTTC.

The CDR3 DNA sequence: TGTGCCACCAGTGATAAGACAGGGTCCAACGAGCAGTACTTC. It is translated as CATSDKTGSNEQYF. V is TRBV24-1 and J is TRBJ2-7; 7 bases map to TRBD1. V trimming: 3 bases; J trimming: 5 bases; junction bases outside the gene matches: 6. The germline V gene has CDR1 KGHDR and CDR2 SFDVKD. The CDR3 length is 14 residues.

This clone was seen only a few times. This chain uses TRBV28 with TRBJ1-5, with a tentative D call TRBD1 (5 bases). The CDR3 is made up of 14 amino acids. V gave up 8 bases and J gave up 6 bases, with 17 bases separating them. CDR1 and CDR2 from the germline V gene are MDHEN and SYDVKM. CDR3 DNA: TGTGCCAGCTGTCATCAAGGGGTCCGTCAGCCCCAGCATTTT. Amino acids: CASCHQGVRQPQHF.

This sequence joins TRBV7-2 and TRBJ2-3, with 16 positions matching TRBD2. V trimming: 3 bases; J trimming: 5 bases; junction bases outside the gene matches: 2. Germline V CDR1 and CDR2: SGHTA, FQGNSA. CDR3 length: 16 residues. The CDR3 DNA is TGTGCCAGCAGCTTGGGACTAGCGGGGGGGCAAGATACGCAGTATTTT. Its protein is CASSLGLAGGQDTQYF. The full variable domain, rest sourced from reference TRBV7-2 and TRBJ2-3, is GAGVSQSPSNKVTEKGKDVELRCDPISGHTALYWYRQSLGQGLEFLIYFQGNSAPDKSGLPSDRFSAERTGGSVSTLTIQRTQQEDSAVYLCASSLGLAGGQDTQYFGPGTRLTVL.

The chain has TRBV7-2 and TRBJ1-2, with D perhaps matching TRBD1 (5 bases). Germline V gives CDR1 SGHTA, CDR2 FQGNSA. Trimming shortened V by 6 bases and J by 7 bases, and 12 bases separated the two germline ends. CDR3 length: 12 residues. CDR3 DNA sequence: TGTGCCAGCAGTCGGGGGGGGTTTGGCTACACCTTC. It yields the protein CASSRGGFGYTF.

The table lists this clone with a few counts. This sequence joins TRBV5-6 and TRBJ1-2, with D unclear. Trimming left V 0 bases short and J 9 bases short, with 18 bases between. Germline-derived CDR1 and CDR2 are SGHDT and YYEEEE. The CDR3 loop spans 15 amino acids. DNA for the CDR3: TGTGCCAGCAGCTTGGTTCGGTCGGGAACGCAGCGCTACACCTTC. It yields the protein CASSLVRSGTQRYTF.

V gene TRBV18 combines with J gene TRBJ2-5, with D possibly matching TRBD1 (6 bases). Trimming took 6 bases from V and 5 from J, leaving 13 bases between them. CDR3 length equals 13 residues. The V gene's germline CDR1 is KGHSH and CDR2 LQKENI. CDR3 residues: CASSGQTGETQYF. CDR3 DNA sequence: TGTGCCAGCTCCGGACAGACGGGGGAGACCCAGTACTTC.

This clone was seen more than once but under ten times. J is TRBJ2-5 and V is TRBV6-6; 7 bases are shared with TRBD1. Germline V gives CDR1 MNHNY, CDR2 SVGAGI (reference sequence). This CDR3 contains 13 residues. Trimming at V came to 7 bases and at J to 3 bases, leaving 5 bases not matched to a gene. The CDR3 nucleotides are TGTGCCAGCATACTAGGGGGCGAAGAGACCCAGTACTTC. It codes for CASILGGEETQYF.

This rearrangement joins TRBV7-8 to TRBJ1-2; TRBD1 matches 10 bases. Germline V lookup: CDR1 SGHVS, CDR2 FQNEAQ. This CDR3 contains 14 residues. The ends lost 5 bases at V and 8 bases at J; junction bases unmatched: 8. CDR3 loop: CASSVRQGAEGYTF. CDR3 in DNA: TGTGCCAGCAGCGTACGACAGGGGGCGGAGGGCTACACCTTC.